The next 9 T cell receptor beta chains were all read from a single sample in a study of blood T cells in healthy people across ages. A J-beta primer mix and a sample-barcoded 5' primer were used in a second PCR of roughly 6 to 11 cycles. TCRdb called the 5' RACE reads again in MiXCR, with one record for every CDR3 protein. The sample lists about 2 million distinct CDR3 sequences; about 50% were seen once. Input material: blood. These TCRs come from a woman in her 40s in good health.

Remarks on this clonotype: One end of the junction does not line up with germline, which may come from a read error. The V call is TRBV28, the J call TRBJ2-5, with 7 bases lining up with TRBD2. The germline V gene encodes CDR1 MDHEN and CDR2 SYDVKM. The CDR3 covers 16 residues. The chain's CDR3 is CACSNRGLYQQETQYF. The DNA for the CDR3 is TGTGCCTGCAGCAACCGGGGACTATACCAACAAGAGACCCAGTACTTC.

This chain uses TRBV14 with TRBJ2-1; 10 bases are a match to TRBD2. The germline V gene encodes CDR1 SGHDN and CDR2 FVKESK. Trimming took 2 bases from V and 15 from J; bases not matched to a gene: 16. The CDR3 is 16 residues long. This CDR3 is CASSQQGEGAGGRWFF. As DNA, the CDR3 is TGTGCCAGCAGCCAACAGGGCGAAGGAGCGGGGGGGCGGTGGTTCTTC.

The genes are TRBV20-1 and TRBJ2-3, with a possible D match to TRBD2 (6 bases). The CDR3 covers 14 residues. Germline CDR1 and CDR2: DFQATT and SNEGSKA (reference sequence). V lost 6 bases to trimming and J lost 6 bases, with 19 bases between them. CDR3 residues: CSASSGNPEDTQYF. The CDR3 coding sequence is TGCAGTGCCAGTAGCGGCAATCCCGAGGATACGCAGTATTTT.

V gene TRBV4-3 combines with J gene TRBJ2-2, with TRBD1 matching over 7 bases. This CDR3 is built from 17 residues. Germline V gene data show CDR1 as LGHNA and CDR2 as YSLEER. The trim removed 0 bases at V and 5 bases at J, leaving 9 bases unmatched. CDR3 in DNA: TGCGCCAGCAGCCAAGATAGGGGGACAGCCCAGACCGGGGAGCTGTTTTTT. Amino acids: CASSQDRGTAQTGELFF.

The chain joins TRBV20-1 to TRBJ1-2; the D gene is possibly TRBD1 (5 bases). The V gene's germline CDR1 is DFQATT and CDR2 SNEGSKA (reference sequence). The V gene lost 6 bases and the J gene lost 8 bases, with 16 bases spanning the gap. The CDR3 runs to 12 residues. CDR3 sequence reads: CSAKRGDWGYTF. The CDR3 coding sequence is TGCAGTGCAAAGCGGGGGGATTGGGGCTACACCTTC.

About this clonotype: Compared with germline, one end of the junction differs, possibly owing to a read error. In nucleotides, the CDR3 is TGTGCCAGCAGTTTAACTAGCGGGGGGACCCACACAGAGACGCAGTATTTT. It codes for CASSLTSGGTHTETQYF. This chain joins TRBV27 and TRBJ2-3; 12 bases fit TRBD2. From germline, CDR1 is MNHEY and CDR2 SMNVEV (reference sequence). The CDR3 is 17 amino acids.

The chain carries TRBV20-1 and TRBJ2-3; TRBD2 is a possible D gene (6 bases). V dropped 0 bases and J dropped 5 bases, with 18 bases sitting between them. The germline V gene has CDR1 DFQATT and CDR2 SNEGSKA (reference sequence). CDR3 size: 16 residues. CDR3 protein: CSARDSLRRGKDTQYF. The CDR3 region has the DNA TGCAGTGCTAGAGATTCTTTGAGGAGGGGAAAAGATACGCAGTATTTT.

The V gene is TRBV28, the J gene TRBJ1-2, with D unclear. The CDR3 runs to 14 residues. V lost 6 bases and J lost 4, with 15 bases in between. Germline CDR1 and CDR2: MDHEN and SYDVKM. The CDR3 bases are TGTGCCAGCAGAACGCCAACGTCTGGCTATGGCTACACCTTC. Translation: CASRTPTSGYGYTF.

J is TRBJ1-1 and V is TRBV5-5; 7 bases are a match to TRBD1. CDR3 size: 13 residues. Trimming took 2 bases from V and 3 from J; bases not matched to a gene: 1. CDR1 is SGHKS, CDR2 YYEKEE, per germline (reference sequence). The CDR3 reads CASSFQGDTEAFF. The CDR3, as DNA: TGTGCCAGCAGCTTTCAGGGGGACACTGAAGCTTTCTTT.